This is a list of T cell receptor beta chains from one sample in a study of neurological immune-mediated disorders. TCRdb re-derived calls from the 5' RACE reads in MiXCR, one entry per CDR3 protein. The table shows about 84,000 distinct CDR3 sequences, with about a tenth occurring only once. The sample comprised PBMCs. These receptors came from a man in his forties in good health. The CDR3 runs from the conserved cysteine through the conserved F or W. D genes are given only for firm matches. The size field is filled for only some rows; it gives once, few, many or a size class.

v_gene	abundance	d_gene	j_gene	CDR3nt	CDR3aa
TRBV20-1	many	TRBD2	TRBJ2-1	TGCAGTGCTAGCGGGGGGGCAGGGAATGAGCAGTTCTTC	CSASGGAGNEQFF
TRBV12-3/TRBV12-4	few	.	TRBJ2-7	TGTGCCAGCAGTCCTCGGGACCACTCCTACGAGCAGTACTTC	CASSPRDHSYEQYF
TRBV5-1	many	.	TRBJ1-1	TGCGCCAGCAGCTTGGCCAAGGGTTGGGAGAGCACTGAAGCTTTCTTT	CASSLAKGWESTEAFF
TRBV15	many	TRBD1	TRBJ1-5	TGTGCCACCGGGGACAGGGGGGGCCAGCCCCAGCATTTT	CATGDRGGQPQHF
TRBV12-3/TRBV12-4	many	.	TRBJ1-3	TGTGCCAGCAGTTTAAGAGTCCATAAACTTTCTGGAAACACCATATATTTT	CASSLRVHKLSGNTIYF
TRBV2	many	TRBD2	TRBJ2-5	TGTGCCAGCAGGGTACCGGCTAGCGGGGCAGAGACCCAGTACTTC	CASRVPASGAETQYF
TRBV5-5	many	TRBD1	TRBJ2-7	TGTGCCAGCAGCTTGGAACAGGGGCTGAGTGAGCAGTACTTC	CASSLEQGLSEQYF
TRBV27	.	.	TRBJ2-5	TGTGCCAGCAGTTTATCGAGGGTTGGAGTTGGGGAGTCCCAGTACTTC	CASSLSRVGVGESQYF
TRBV6-5	.	.	TRBJ2-7	TGTGCCAGCAGTTCCTTAGAGTCCGAGCAGTACTTC	CASSSLESEQYF
TRBV5-1	.	TRBD1	TRBJ1-1	TGCGCCAGCAGCTTGCAGGACAGGGTGTCGGAAGCTTTCTTT	CASSLQDRVSEAFF
TRBV5-1	many	.	TRBJ1-1	TGCGCCAGCAGCCTACAAAGTGTGGGGTTGAACACTGAAGCTTTCTTT	CASSLQSVGLNTEAFF
TRBV5-1	many	.	TRBJ2-7	TGCGCCAGCAGCTTGGACAGCCCCTACGAGCAGTACTTC	CASSLDSPYEQYF
TRBV5-1	many	.	TRBJ1-5	TGCGCCAGCAGCTTTACGGGACAGCCCCAGCATTTT	CASSFTGQPQHF
TRBV29-1	many	.	TRBJ2-1	TGCAGCGTCAAAAACCGGGACGCTCACAATGAGCAGTTCTTC	CSVKNRDAHNEQFF
TRBV10-2	.	.	TRBJ1-1	TGCGCCAACTCTCTAGGGTCGTCTGAAGCTTTCTTT	CANSLGSSEAFF
TRBV5-6	many	.	TRBJ1-2	TGTGCCAGCAGCCTGTTACAGAGCCCAAACTATGGCTACACCTTC	CASSLLQSPNYGYTF
TRBV20-1	many	TRBD1	TRBJ2-7	TGCAGTGCTAGCGGCCGGGACAGGGGAATCTACGAGCAGTACTTC	CSASGRDRGIYEQYF
TRBV5-5	many	.	TRBJ2-7	TGTGCCAGCAGCCAACAGGACTTCCTCTCCTACGAGCAGTACTTC	CASSQQDFLSYEQYF
TRBV12-3/TRBV12-4	many	TRBD1	TRBJ1-2	TGTGCCAGCAGTACGCGGACAGGGGGCAGATCTGGCTACACCTTC	CASSTRTGGRSGYTF
TRBV20-1	many	TRBD2	TRBJ2-1	TGCAGTGCTCGACCCCTAACTAGCGGGGTTTACAATGAGCAGTTCTTC	CSARPLTSGVYNEQFF
TRBV14	.	TRBD1	TRBJ1-4	TGTGCCAGCAGCCAATACAGGGGAGGAAATGAAAAACTGTTTTTT	CASSQYRGGNEKLFF
TRBV15	many	.	TRBJ2-5	TGTGCCACCAGCAGAGATCCCCAGCAGCAAGAGACCCAGTACTTC	CATSRDPQQQETQYF
TRBV7-3	once	.	TRBJ2-2	TGTGCCAGCAGCTCCTGGTCGTTAAACACCAGGGAGCTGTTTTTT	CASSSWSLNTRELFF
TRBV10-3	many	.	TRBJ2-5	TGTGCCACGAGGTCCTCTGAGACCCAGTACTTC	CATRSSETQYF
TRBV20-1	many	.	TRBJ1-2	TGCAGTGCTAGATCCCGCCGCGACGGGACGGCGGAGGGCTACACCTTC	CSARSRRDGTAEGYTF
TRBV5-1	many	TRBD1	TRBJ2-1	TGCGCCAGCACGGGGGACAGGGGGACCTACAATGAGCAGTTCTTC	CASTGDRGTYNEQFF
TRBV6-1	many	.	TRBJ1-1	TGTGCCAGCAGTGGGGGGGGGGCCCAAGAAGCTTTCTTT	CASSGGGAQEAFF
TRBV10-3	many	TRBD2	TRBJ2-1	TGTGCCATCAGTGAGTCGTTAAGGCTAGCGGGAGACAATGAGCAGTTCTTC	CAISESLRLAGDNEQFF
TRBV25-1	many	TRBD1	TRBJ1-1	TGTGCCAGCCGGGGACAGGGGGACACTGAAGCTTTCTTT	CASRGQGDTEAFF
TRBV29-1	.	TRBD1	TRBJ2-1	TGCAGCGTTGAAGGGCTGGATGCAGGGGGCCTCGTCAGCTCCTACAATGAGCAGTTCTTC	CSVEGLDAGGLVSSYNEQFF
TRBV7-2	many	.	TRBJ2-3	TGTGCCAGCAACCGAGGGGCCTTAAGCACAGATACGCAGTATTTT	CASNRGALSTDTQYF
TRBV11-2	many	.	TRBJ2-7	TGTGCCAGCAGCTTAGAGCCCGGACTGCTAAACTACGAGCAGTACTTC	CASSLEPGLLNYEQYF
TRBV7-9	many	.	TRBJ2-1	TGTGCCAGCAGCCTGATGATCCCCCTATACAATGAGCAGTTCTTC	CASSLMIPLYNEQFF
TRBV10-3	many	.	TRBJ2-5	TGTGCCATCAGTGGACCCCTGGGGGCCCAGTACTTC	CAISGPLGAQYF
TRBV29-1	many	.	TRBJ1-1	TGCAGCGCATATTCAGGGTCCGGCACTGAAGCTTTCTTT	CSAYSGSGTEAFF
TRBV5-1	many	.	TRBJ2-3	TGCGCCAGCAGCTTTTTTGTCGGACACACAGATACGCAGTATTTT	CASSFFVGHTDTQYF
TRBV6-2/TRBV6-3	.	.	TRBJ1-1	TGTGTCAGCAACGCGGACCAGAACACTGAAGCTTTCTTT	CVSNADQNTEAFF
TRBV27	many	.	TRBJ2-7	TGTGCCAGCAGTTTAAGGACGGCTCCGTCCTACGAGCAGTACTTC	CASSLRTAPSYEQYF
TRBV7-3	many	TRBD1	TRBJ2-3	TGTGCCAGCAGCCTAGGGACAGGCAGCACAGATACGCAGTATTTT	CASSLGTGSTDTQYF
TRBV7-2	many	TRBD2	TRBJ2-3	TGTGCCAGCAGCTACGTCGGGACTAGCGGCGGGGATACGCAGTATTTT	CASSYVGTSGGDTQYF
TRBV7-8	many	.	TRBJ2-5	TGTGCCAGCAGCTTAGTTGGGGAGCGCGCGACCCAGTACTTC	CASSLVGERATQYF
TRBV5-6	many	TRBD2	TRBJ2-2	TGTGCCAGCACCAAACCTGGACTAGCGGGAGTCGGCACCGGGGAGCTGTTTTTT	CASTKPGLAGVGTGELFF
TRBV6-1	.	.	TRBJ1-5	TGTGCCAGCAGTGAAGCGGGATATAGCAATCAGCCCCAGCATTTT	CASSEAGYSNQPQHF
TRBV9	.	.	TRBJ1-6	TGTGCCAGCAGCCTCGGGCCCCCGGCCTATAGTTCACCACTCCACTTT	CASSLGPPAYSSPLHF
TRBV6-4	.	TRBD1	TRBJ2-3	TGTGCCAGCAGTCTCCGTGGACAGGGTACAGATACGCAGTATTTT	CASSLRGQGTDTQYF